One and the same sample provided the 29 T cell receptor beta chains below, sequenced in a study. TCRdb ran MiXCR on the RT-PCR reads and lists one entry per CDR3 protein. The sample records 550,000 to 750,000 distinct CDR3 sequences, 13% to 15% being singletons. The sequencing input was memory CD4+ T cells from blood. These receptors originate from a female donor in good health, serving as a healthy control.

A few counts support this clonotype. The chain carries TRBV6-2 or TRBV6-3 and TRBJ2-1; 7 nucleotides agree with TRBD2. Germline values: CDR1 MNHEY, CDR2 SVGEGT. This CDR3 is 13 amino acids long. The V gene end was trimmed by 9 bases and the J gene end by 8 bases; junction bases not matched to a gene: 10. The CDR3 DNA reads as TGTGCCAGTGGAGGACTAGTGTTCTATGAGCAGTTCTTC. The encoded protein is CASGGLVFYEQFF.

V gene TRBV7-2 combines with J gene TRBJ2-1, with D possibly TRBD2 on 6 matching bases. V was clipped by 2 bases and J by 1 base, with 12 bases between them. This CDR3 region has 16 residues. From germline, CDR1 is SGHTA and CDR2 FQGNSA. The CDR3 is CASSLLATSSYNEQFF. The CDR3 DNA reads as TGTGCCAGCAGCTTACTCGCGACTAGTTCCTACAATGAGCAGTTCTTC.

V is TRBV7-9 and J is TRBJ1-1; tentative D call: TRBD1 (6 bases). The germline gives CDR1 SEHNR, CDR2 FQNEAQ (reference sequence). Trimming cost V 7 bases and J 8 bases, with 14 bases left between them. CDR3 length equals 12 residues. The CDR3 region has the DNA TGTGCCAGCACCGGACAGCGAGCCGAAGCTTTCTTT. Translating it yields CASTGQRAEAFF.

This clonotype turned up a few times. The chain uses TRBV5-1 and TRBJ2-7, with 12 positions matching TRBD2. The ends lost 4 bases at V and 3 bases at J; junction bases unmatched: 5. Germline V gene sequence: CDR1 SGHRS, CDR2 YFSETQ. CDR3 length: 15 amino acids. The CDR3 nucleotides are TGCGCCAGCAGCCTAGCGGGAGGGCCTGACTACGAGCAGTACTTC. Protein sequence: CASSLAGGPDYEQYF.

This clonotype appeared a few times. This chain joins TRBV20-1 and TRBJ2-1; 10 nucleotides line up with TRBD2. Germline V gives CDR1 DFQATT, CDR2 SNEGSKA (reference sequence). V trimming: 6 bases; J trimming: 2 bases; junction bases outside the gene matches: 4. This CDR3 region has 14 residues. DNA for the CDR3: TGCAGTGCCCGGAGCGGGAGGGCCTACAATGAGCAGTTCTTC. It is translated as CSARSGRAYNEQFF.

The V call is TRBV7-9, the J call TRBJ1-6, with D perhaps matching TRBD1 (5 bases). The CDR3 loop spans 14 amino acids. Deletions cut 4 bases from V and 7 bases from J, with 11 bases between. The germline V gene encodes CDR1 SEHNR and CDR2 FQNEAQ (reference sequence). As DNA, the CDR3 is TGTGCCAGCAGCTCCGGGACTCAAAATTCACCCCTCCACTTT. Encoded protein: CASSSGTQNSPLHF.

In this sample, this clonotype turned up a few times. The rearrangement joins TRBV7-2 to TRBJ1-1, with D maybe TRBD1 (5 bases). The CDR3 is 12 amino acids. V was cut by 4 bases and J by 10 bases, with 13 bases left in between. Germline V gives CDR1 SGHTA, CDR2 FQGNSA. In DNA, the CDR3 is TGTGCCAGCAGCTCCACTCAGGGAATAGCTTTCTTT. Protein: CASSSTQGIAFF.

This clonotype appeared many times. V gene TRBV20-1 combines with J gene TRBJ1-1, with a tentative D call TRBD1 (5 bases). Germline-derived CDR1 and CDR2 are DFQATT and SNEGSKA (reference sequence). Between the trimmed V and J ends, which lost 6 bases and 8 bases, there was a span of 16 bases. This CDR3 spans 12 amino acids. The CDR3 loop is CSAQGAVREAFF. CDR3 DNA sequence: TGCAGTGCCCAGGGAGCCGTCCGAGAAGCTTTCTTT.

This clonotype was seen repeatedly, ten times or more. The V and J genes are TRBV6-2 or TRBV6-3 and TRBJ2-7; 10 bases agree with TRBD1. With V trimmed by 4 bases and J by 6 bases, 15 bases remained unmatched. The germline V gene has CDR1 MNHEY and CDR2 SVGEGT. The CDR3 is 17 amino acids. Here the CDR3 reads CASSSKTGGTLFSEQYF. The CDR3, as DNA: TGTGCCAGCAGTTCAAAGACAGGGGGCACCTTGTTCTCCGAGCAGTACTTC.

This chain joins TRBV5-1 and TRBJ2-3, with 7 bases lining up with TRBD1. The trim removed 2 bases at V and 4 bases at J, leaving 7 bases unmatched. Germline V gene sequence: CDR1 SGHRS, CDR2 YFSETQ. CDR3 size: 15 residues. CDR3 loop: CASSFTGDWADTQYF. The DNA for the CDR3 is TGCGCCAGCAGCTTTACAGGGGATTGGGCAGATACGCAGTATTTT. Full variable domain (rest looked up from reference TRBV5-1 and TRBJ2-3): KAGVTQTPRYLIKTRGQQVTLSCSPISGHRSVSWYQQTPGQGLQFLFEYFSETQRNKGNFPGRFSGRQFSNSRSEMNVSTLELGDSALYLCASSFTGDWADTQYFGPGTRLTVL.

This clonotype showed up just a few times. The chain carries TRBV27 and TRBJ2-1, with D maybe TRBD2 (5 bases). V shed 8 bases and J shed 0 bases, with 14 bases lying between them. This CDR3 comprises 15 residues. The V gene's germline CDR1 is MNHEY and CDR2 SMNVEV (reference sequence). The CDR3 DNA follows: TGTGCCAGCGTAAAGGACTGGAGCTCCTACAATGAGCAGTTCTTC. Translation gives CASVKDWSSYNEQFF.

The V gene is TRBV5-1, the J gene TRBJ2-3; D perhaps matches TRBD1 (5 bases). Germline V gives CDR1 SGHRS, CDR2 YFSETQ. This CDR3 spans 16 amino acids. Trimming took 0 bases from V and 0 from J, leaving 11 bases between them. The CDR3 coding sequence is TGCGCCAGCAGCTTGGGCGGCAGGGCGAGCACAGATACGCAGTATTTT. It yields the protein CASSLGGRASTDTQYF.

This clonotype appeared a single time. This may come from a read error, since a much larger clone is one base off. The rearrangement links TRBV12-3 or TRBV12-4 to TRBJ1-2; 9 bases align to TRBD1. The trim removed 5 bases at V and 9 bases at J, leaving 7 bases unmatched. CDR3 length: 13 residues. This CDR3 is CASSMGQGLCYTF. CDR3 DNA sequence: TGTGCCAGCAGTATGGGACAGGGCCTTTGCTACACCTTC.

CDR3: CASSFRDLISYEQYF. CDR3 sequence (DNA): TGTGCCAGCAGCTTCCGGGACTTGATCTCCTACGAGCAGTACTTC. The chain carries TRBV7-2 and TRBJ2-7; perhaps TRBD2 as D (6 bases). Trimming removed 3 bases at V and 0 bases at J, with 12 bases between. CDR1 and CDR2 from the germline V gene are SGHTA and FQGNSA. This CDR3 has 15 amino acids.

The V gene is TRBV6-5, the J gene TRBJ2-2; D perhaps matches TRBD1 (7 bases). CDR1 and CDR2 (germline): MNHEY, SVGAGI. Trimming left V 9 bases short and J 5 bases short, with 16 bases between. The CDR3 runs to 14 residues. CDR3 sequence: CASLRQGGTGELFF. The CDR3 DNA reads as TGTGCCAGTCTACGACAGGGAGGAACCGGGGAGCTGTTTTTT.

J is TRBJ2-2 and V is TRBV3-1; D gene uncertain. CDR1 and CDR2 from the germline V gene are LGHDT and YNNKEL (reference sequence). CDR3 size: 18 residues. Trimming removed 3 bases from V and 2 bases from J, with 19 bases in between. The CDR3, as DNA: TGTGCCAGCAGCCACTTATATACTCGGACGGATAACACCGGGGAGCTGTTTTTT. It encodes CASSHLYTRTDNTGELFF.

This chain joins TRBV7-8 and TRBJ1-2; a possible D gene is TRBD1 (6 bases). This CDR3 is 15 amino acids long. Between the trimmed V and J ends, which lost 3 bases and 3 bases, there was a span of 14 bases. CDR1 and CDR2 from the germline V gene are SGHVS and FQNEAQ. The CDR3 sequence: CASSFNRDLHYGYTF. The CDR3 DNA reads as TGTGCCAGCAGCTTTAACAGGGATCTTCACTATGGCTACACCTTC.

The sample holds a few counts of this clonotype. The V and J genes are TRBV6-6 and TRBJ2-1; D is uncertain. The V gene's germline CDR1 is MNHNY and CDR2 SVGAGI (reference sequence). CDR3 length: 12 residues. With 2 bases removed from V and 7 bases from J, the gap between germline ends came to 6 bases. CDR3: CASSYRPNEQFF. Here the CDR3 DNA reads TGTGCCAGCAGTTACCGACCGAATGAGCAGTTCTTC.

This clonotype was counted a few times. This chain links TRBV24-1 with TRBJ2-2, with unresolved D. This CDR3 has 15 residues. CDR1 is KGHDR, CDR2 SFDVKD, per germline. With 1 base removed from V and 1 base from J, the gap between germline ends came to 6 bases. Here the CDR3 reads CATSDFARNTGELFF. CDR3 DNA sequence: TGTGCCACCAGTGATTTTGCCAGGAACACCGGGGAGCTGTTTTTT.

This clonotype has just a few counts. This chain uses TRBV20-1 with TRBJ2-3, with 9 bases fitting TRBD2. The CDR3 runs to 14 residues. J lost 1 base, V lost 3 bases, and 2 bases had no gene match. Germline CDR1 reads DFQATT; CDR2 reads SNEGSKA (reference sequence). In nucleotides, the CDR3 is TGCAGTGCTAGCAAGCGGGAGGGCACAGATACGCAGTATTTT. It translates to CSASKREGTDTQYF.

The chain joins TRBV28 to TRBJ2-3; 10 nucleotides line up with TRBD2. This CDR3 is built from 19 residues. Germline V gene data show CDR1 as MDHEN and CDR2 as SYDVKM. The trim removed 6 bases at V and 1 base at J, leaving 16 bases unmatched. The CDR3 reads CASRALAGFPAGGTDTQYF. CDR3 sequence (DNA): TGTGCCAGCAGGGCACTAGCGGGATTTCCGGCCGGGGGCACAGATACGCAGTATTTT.

This clonotype was found a few times. The V gene is TRBV28, the J gene TRBJ2-1; D perhaps matches TRBD1 (7 bases). V was pared by 7 bases and J by 9 bases, with 28 bases between. CDR1 MDHEN and CDR2 SYDVKM come from the germline V gene. The CDR3 contains 17 residues. The CDR3 region is CASIPGGLADSGGEQFF. The CDR3 coding sequence is TGTGCCAGCATCCCAGGGGGGCTAGCTGACTCCGGGGGTGAGCAGTTCTTC.

This chain uses TRBV6-4 with TRBJ2-4; D is tentatively TRBD1 or TRBD2 (6 bases each). V was pared by 6 bases and J by 1 base, with 22 bases between. Germline loops: CDR1 MRHNA, CDR2 SNTAGT. CDR3 length: 18 residues. This chain's CDR3 is CASRLEGFWGAAKNIQYF. CDR3 coding DNA: TGTGCCAGCAGGCTTGAGGGGTTTTGGGGGGCGGCCAAAAACATTCAGTACTTC.

V is TRBV9 and J is TRBJ2-4, with D possibly being TRBD2 (6 bases). Germline CDR1 is SGDLS and CDR2 is YYNGEE. This CDR3 spans 18 amino acids. Trimming took 4 bases from V and 3 from J, leaving 23 bases between them. The CDR3 is CASSPDPYTGSGKNIQYF. The CDR3 DNA is TGTGCCAGCAGCCCCGATCCTTATACCGGGAGTGGCAAAAACATTCAGTACTTC.

This clonotype occurred a few times. The rearrangement uses TRBV9 and TRBJ2-2; D is possibly TRBD1 (6 bases). This CDR3 has 16 amino acids. Trimming stripped 2 bases from V and 2 bases from J, with 13 bases between. Germline assignment: CDR1 SGDLS and CDR2 YYNGEE. The CDR3: CASSVADRLNTGELFF. CDR3 coding DNA: TGTGCCAGCAGCGTGGCGGACAGACTTAACACCGGGGAGCTGTTTTTT.

This clonotype was recorded many times. The chain combines TRBV6-1 with TRBJ2-5, with D possibly TRBD2 on 5 matching bases. Germline lookup yields CDR1 MNHNS and CDR2 SASEGT. This CDR3 is built from 16 residues. V was cut by 7 bases and J by 5 bases, with 23 bases left in between. Here the CDR3 DNA reads TGTGCCAGCACCAGACTAACCAGACTTAACTTGGAGACCCAGTACTTC. Translating gives CASTRLTRLNLETQYF.

This clonotype was picked up many times. The chain combines TRBV6-5 with TRBJ2-1; no firm D call. The CDR3 runs to 14 residues. Trimming pared 8 bases from V and 10 bases from J, leaving 21 bases between. From germline, CDR1 is MNHEY and CDR2 SVGAGI. The CDR3 DNA sequence: TGTGCCAGCTCTAAGTCGAGCGTGTGGGGAGAGCAGTTCTTC. Protein sequence: CASSKSSVWGEQFF.

CDR3 DNA sequence: TGTGCCAGCAGCTCCCGGGGGGGGAACTATGGCTACACCTTC. This codes for CASSSRGGNYGYTF. The chain recombines TRBV7-2 with TRBJ1-2; the D gene is possibly TRBD1 (5 bases). Between the trimmed V and J ends, which lost 4 bases and 2 bases, there was a span of 11 bases. CDR3 length: 14 amino acids. Germline CDR1 reads SGHTA; CDR2 reads FQGNSA.

This clonotype turned up a few times. The gene calls are TRBV7-2 and TRBJ1-5, with TRBD1 identical over 8 bases. With 6 bases clipped from V and 5 bases from J, the junction kept 9 bases outside the gene matches. There are 15 residues in the CDR3. CDR1 is SGHTA and CDR2 is FQGNSA in the germline V gene. The CDR3 DNA follows: TGTGCCAGCAGTACGACAGGGGTAGAGTATCAGCCCCAGCATTTT. Protein: CASSTTGVEYQPQHF. The full variable domain, completed using reference TRBV7-2 and TRBJ1-5, is GAGVSQSPSNKVTEKGKDVELRCDPISGHTALYWYRQSLGQGLEFLIYFQGNSAPDKSGLPSDRFSAERTGGSVSTLTIQRTQQEDSAVYLCASSTTGVEYQPQHFGDGTRLSIL.